This TCR beta chain comes out of a study of CXCR3-negative and CXCR3-positive naive CD8 T cells (dated by TCRdb to the late 2010s). At the level of the whole study: In total, about 135 million TRB reads were obtained, or roughly 1.5 +/- 0.3 million reads per library. The TRBV-TRBJ cluster analysis covered naive subsets from roughly 5 donors and memory cells from 3 donors. Diversity and physicochemical repertoire analyses covered about a dozen donors pooled from two independent experiments. Broader findings and caveats from the paper: Surface CD5, linked to self-reactivity in mice, was comparable between naive subsets; TCR interaction strength was therefore also inferred from TRB CDR3 physicochemical properties. Comparably high repertoire diversity was found in both naive subsets, whereas much lower repertoire diversity was found in memory CD8+ T cells. Because CXCR3 expression was partially decreased after cryopreservation, freshly isolated PBMCs were used for most assays. Naive CXCR3-negative and CXCR3-positive cells from the same donor showed similar TRBV-TRBJ usage, whereas memory cells showed distinct patterns. Compared with CXCR3-negative naive cells, CXCR3-positive naive cells had TRB CDR3s with higher hydrophobicity (lower Kidera factor 4), lower energy, and higher strength and volume indices.

As for this clonotype: What antigen it recognizes has not been identified.

Instrument used: NextSeq 550. The Human TCR Profiling Kit (MiLaboratory) was used to prepare UMI-labeled 5' RACE TRB cDNA libraries. cDNA synthesis used the entire amount of extracted RNA, and PCR amplification then used the entire amount of cDNA produced. Libraries were prepared in parallel with an identical number of PCR cycles. In the original analysis: MIGEC and MiXCR extracted about 48,000 +/- 9,800 unique UMI-labeled TRB cDNA molecules per library, requiring at least two reads per UMI. On average, around 40,000 +/- 10,000 functional in-frame TRB CDR3 nucleotide clonotypes lacking stop codons were found per library. After downsampling to 5000 UMI-labeled TRB molecules per sample, diversity metrics, including normalized Shannon-Wiener and Chao1, were computed in VDJtools. VDJtools was used to calculate clonotype-size-weighted physicochemical properties of the central five CDR3 residues, namely interaction energy, strength, volume and Kidera factor 4. Following reprocessing of the reads by TCRdb, the data hold one row per CDR3 protein sequence and no DNA is available. The V and J calls here are based on TCRdb, not the publication. In this sample's table one finds approximately 96,000 distinct CDR3 sequences. 1.1% of the sample rests with the top ten.

Reading the germline V gene gives CDR1 SQVTM and CDR2 ANQGSEA. From the cysteine through the phenylalanine, the CDR3 covers 16 amino acids. No DNA is listed. For every CD8+ T cell subset, over 250,000 cells were flow-sorted straight into RLT lysis buffer, and each subset was sorted in triplicate. To keep memory contaminants out, a stringent definition of naive CD8+ T cells was applied: CD45RO-CCR7+CD27+CD95-. Using standard density gradient centrifugation, peripheral blood mononuclear cells were isolated from buffy coats. Naive CXCR3-negative and CXCR3-positive CD8+ T cells were flow-sorted using a FACSAria III. Total RNA was extracted from sorted cells with an RNeasy Mini Kit.

Source material: naive CXCR3+ CD8+ T cells from blood. The meaning of the sample's cell subset or site label: CD45RO-CCR7+CD27+CD95- naive CD8+ T cells expressing CXCR3 (TNR3+). This clonotype originated in a human donor in good health. Some clones in this sample may be carry-over from other donors' samples. The chain is made from TRBV29-1 and TRBJ2-7; with no DNA, the TCRdb D assignment of TRBD1 cannot be verified. The CDR3 reads as follows: CSALGTGATGDYEQYF.